This TCR beta chain comes out of a study of blood T cell repertoires in COVID-19. Study information: From the United States, Italy and Spain came samples of acute and convalescent COVID-19. T cells, B-cell-depleted T cells, or PBMCs provided the cDNA or gDNA that served as material.

In the original analysis: Scientists estimated how many nucleated cells there were by amplifying reference gene primers. The repertoire was sequenced with immunoSEQ multiplex PCR; TCRdb's copy has only in-frame clones and lacks some. V, J and clone size are those of that table, while D and trimming were read from the DNA. The sample records 75,000 to 100,000 clones, 82% being singletons. Germline V gene lookup returns CDR1 LGHDT and CDR2 YNNKEL (reference sequence). V dropped 4 bases and J dropped 7; count of bases not matched to a gene: 4. The CDR3 runs 13 residues. Sequencing input: peripheral blood. The source of this sequence is a man in his forties or fifties with active or convalescent COVID-19. The J gene is TRBJ2-7, the V gene TRBV3-1 (or the pseudogene TRBV3-2), with 10 bases lining up with TRBD1. This CDR3 is CASSLGQGGEQYF. As DNA, the CDR3 is TGTGCCAGCAGCCTCGGACAGGGGGGTGAGCAGTACTTC.